The source of this T cell receptor (beta chain) is a study of T cells in Graves' hyperthyroidism and ophthalmopathy. Findings and limits, study-wide: Blood also carried most thyroid clonotypes expanded above 0.001.

Exclusion criteria comprised uncontrolled infection, other autoimmune disease, pregnancy or lactation. Clinical symptoms, serum thyroxine, TRAb, thyroid ultrasound and orbital computed tomography informed diagnoses. The PBMCs studied were ones that came from 10 ml fresh peripheral blood. Germline CDR1 and CDR2: MDHEN and SYDVKM. The CDR3 runs to 15 residues. V shed 3 bases and J 2 bases; nucleotides not matched to a gene: 7. TCR beta CDR3 regions were amplified from RNA. Researchers ran a first-round RT-PCR on the TCR CDR3 using the HTBI primer set. TCRdb reprocessed the multiplex PCR reads via MiXCR and lists one record per CDR3 protein. This sample has 500,000 or so distinct CDR3 sequences, with 15% to 20% found just once. This clonotype was counted at least ten times. Antigen: not known.

The rearrangement joins TRBV28 to TRBJ2-7; 7 bases fit TRBD1. This TCR derives from a woman aged 18-29 years with Graves' ophthalmopathy. The material sequenced was blood. CDR3 coding DNA: TGTGCCAGCAGTTTGTCCGTGACAGGGACCTACGAGCAGTACTTC. It translates to CASSLSVTGTYEQYF.